The 13 T cell receptor beta chains in this list originate from one sample, sequenced in a study of CD4 T cells in relation to SARS-CoV-2 and coronaviruses. CD4+ T cells from unexposed donors were obtained before the COVID-19 pandemic (2011-2018). Isolation of CD4+ T cells took place after about eleven days in culture. Sequencing was performed with immunoSEQ multiplex PCR; in TCRdb, only in-frame clones are kept and a portion is missing. In the table there are about 17,000 clones, over 60% of which are singletons. No cognate antigen is known for these TCRs. The sample taken for sequencing was CD4+ T cells from PBMCs, cultured in vitro. These receptors were collected from a human donor in good health.

Concerning this clone itself: Relative to the germline gene, one junction end is altered; a read error may explain this. This chain uses TRBV7-2 with TRBJ2-4, with D perhaps TRBD1 or TRBD2 (5 bases each). Germline V gene sequence: CDR1 SGHTA, CDR2 FQGNSA. The CDR3 consists of 14 residues. This CDR3 reads CASSLAGTSNIQYF. CDR3 nucleotide sequence: TGTGCCAGCAGCCTAGCCGGGACCTCAAACATTCAGTACTTC.

V gene TRBV21-1 combines with J gene TRBJ2-7; the D call in the table, TRBD2, was not verified against the DNA. TRBV21-1 is classified as a pseudogene. This CDR3 contains 16 residues. The CDR3 bases are TGTGCCAGCAGCAAATCCGAGCGGATAGATACATACGAGCAGTACTTC. Translated, it gives CASSKSERIDTYEQYF.

Only a few counts were recorded for this clone. The chain carries TRBV11-2 and TRBJ2-2; D might be TRBD1 or TRBD2, each matching 5 bases. V lost 5 bases and J 3 bases, leaving 10 bases between the germline ends. CDR3 length: 14 residues. In germline, CDR1 is SGHAT, CDR2 FQNNGV. The CDR3 reads CASSTGTYTGELFF. As DNA, the CDR3 is TGTGCCAGCAGCACCGGGACCTACACCGGGGAGCTGTTTTTT. The entire variable domain, with the rest obtained from reference TRBV11-2 and TRBJ2-2, is as follows: EAGVAQSPRYKIIEKRQSVAFWCNPISGHATLYWYQQILGQGPKLLIQFQNNGVVDDSQLPKDRFSAERLKGVDSTLKIQPAKLEDSAVYLCASSTGTYTGELFFGEGSRLTVL.

The chain links TRBV2 to TRBJ1-4; D remains ambiguous. CDR1 is SNHLY, CDR2 FYNNEI, per germline. This CDR3 region has 13 residues. The V end was cut by 7 bases, the J end by 0 bases, with 6 bases between. CDR3 sequence reads: CASKATTNEKLFF. Here the CDR3 DNA reads TGTGCCAGCAAGGCCACAACTAATGAAAAACTGTTTTTT.

This chain joins TRBV19 and TRBJ2-6; a possible D gene is TRBD1 (6 bases). The germline V gene has CDR1 LNHDA and CDR2 SQIVND (reference sequence). CDR3 length: 17 residues. The V end was cut by 7 bases, the J end by 0 bases, with 16 bases between. CDR3 residues: CASTVDQGFSGANVLTF. The CDR3 DNA follows: TGTGCCAGTACCGTAGACCAGGGGTTCTCTGGGGCCAACGTCCTGACTTTC.

This clone has only one observation. V and J are TRBV19 and TRBJ2-2; 9 bases line up with TRBD2. CDR3 size: 17 residues. Per germline, CDR1 LNHDA and CDR2 SQIVND (reference sequence). J was trimmed by 2 bases and V by 3 bases; bases with no gene match: 7. CDR3 bases: TGTGCCAGTAGTATCTCGGCTAGCGGGGTTAACACCGGGGAGCTGTTTTTT. This codes for CASSISASGVNTGELFF.

The chain has TRBV6-2 or TRBV6-3 and TRBJ1-5; D remains ambiguous. This CDR3 contains 15 residues. CDR1 MNHEY and CDR2 SVGEGT come from the germline V gene. Trimming shortened V by 2 bases and J by 0 bases, and 8 bases separated the two germline ends. The CDR3 coding sequence is TGTGCCAGCAGTTACGGGCGGAATAGCAATCAGCCCCAGCATTTT. This sequence encodes CASSYGRNSNQPQHF.

The chain is built from TRBV4-3 and TRBJ1-2; 9 bases align to TRBD1. The germline gives CDR1 LGHNA, CDR2 YSLEER. CDR3 length: 16 amino acids. V lost 0 bases to trimming and J lost 4 bases; unmatched junction nucleotides: 6. CDR3 coding DNA: TGCGCCAGCAGCCAAGATCTTGAGGACAGGGGCTATGGCTACACCTTC. This sequence encodes CASSQDLEDRGYGYTF.

The chain couples TRBV6-4 to TRBJ1-1; 7 bases align to TRBD1. Trimming at V came to 7 bases and at J to 6 bases, leaving 11 bases not matched to a gene. The germline gives CDR1 MRHNA, CDR2 SNTAGT. This CDR3 has 14 residues. The CDR3 nucleotides are TGTGCCAGCACCCTCAACAGGGGAAGTCCTGAAGCTTTCTTT. This gives the protein CASTLNRGSPEAFF.

The CDR3 region has the DNA TGTGCCAGCAGTAGACGGACTATAGGAGAGACCCAGTACTTC. Amino acid sequence: CASSRRTIGETQYF. The chain joins TRBV6-5 to TRBJ2-5; weak D call: TRBD2 (6 bases). Per the germline V gene, CDR1 is MNHEY and CDR2 is SVGAGI. Trimming left V 5 bases short and J 4 bases short, with 14 bases between. This CDR3 has 14 amino acids.

The chain carries TRBV19 and TRBJ1-1; tentatively, D is TRBD1 (6 bases). The germline V gene encodes CDR1 LNHDA and CDR2 SQIVND (reference sequence). Trimming removed 3 bases at V and 3 bases at J, with 11 bases between. CDR3 size: 14 residues. CDR3 sequence: CASSIQAGDTEAFF. The CDR3 DNA reads TGTGCCAGTAGTATCCAGGCAGGGGACACTGAAGCTTTCTTT.

This chain uses TRBV3-1 (or the pseudogene TRBV3-2) with TRBJ1-4, with D perhaps matching TRBD1 (6 bases). Germline V gene data show CDR1 as LGHDT and CDR2 as YNNKEL (reference sequence). Trimming pared 1 base from V and 7 bases from J, leaving 16 bases between. The CDR3 is made up of 16 amino acids. The CDR3 DNA reads TGTGCCAGCAGCCAAGCTATCAGGGGTCGGGTTGAAAAACTGTTTTTT. This gives the protein CASSQAIRGRVEKLFF.

This clone has only a few counts. J is TRBJ2-7 and V is TRBV9; no definite D call. The CDR3 runs to 14 residues. With 0 bases removed from V and 3 bases from J, the gap between germline ends came to 10 bases. Germline V gene sequence: CDR1 SGDLS, CDR2 YYNGEE. The CDR3 here is CASSVDGRYYEQYF. For the CDR3, the DNA is TGTGCCAGCAGCGTAGATGGACGGTACTACGAGCAGTACTTC.